This section outlines one T cell receptor beta chain sequence together with its context. Libraries were prepared by immunoSEQ multiplex PCR; TCRdb keeps only in-frame clonotypes and omits some of them. The repertoire includes 400,000 or so clones, 90% of them detected once, and approximately 0.65% sits in the top ten. The sample comes from a study of blood T cell repertoires in COVID-19. On the study more broadly: COVID-19 samples from acute and convalescent phases originated in the United States, Italy and Spain.

The V end was cut by 8 bases, the J end by 4 bases, with 17 bases between. The CDR3 runs 14 residues. Germline V gives CDR1 MNHEY, CDR2 SVGAGI. The J gene is TRBJ2-5, the V gene TRBV6-5; no firm D call. The sequencing sample was made of PBMCs or T cells enriched from blood (not recorded which). The TCR was taken from a man between 18 and 35 years old who had recovered from COVID-19. The CDR3 is CASSSYVPGETQYF. CDR3 nucleotides: TGTGCCAGCTCCTCCTATGTACCCGGAGAGACCCAGTACTTC.